This T cell receptor (beta chain) was captured in a study of CD8+ T cells in alopecia areata. Germline CDR1 SGHAT, CDR2 FQNNGV. This CDR3 contains 16 residues. Trimming left V 4 bases short and J 1 base short, with 16 bases between. Extracted from the samples, RNA was reverse transcribed into cDNA to serve as the sequencing template. The table came from immunoSEQ multiplex PCR; TCRdb's copy has only in-frame clones and leaves some out. The sample lists some 150,000 clones; 62% were seen once. From PBMCs, CD4+ and CD8+ T cells were sorted. Sequenced sample: CD8+ T cells sorted from blood. V is TRBV11-2 and J is TRBJ1-1, with D perhaps matching TRBD1 (6 bases). This clonotype was sampled from a human donor in good health. The CDR3 DNA reads TGTGCCAGCAGCTCACGTGACGGGACAAAGAACACTGAAGCTTTCTTT. Translating gives CASSSRDGTKNTEAFF. The full variable domain, rest sourced from reference TRBV11-2 and TRBJ1-1, is EAGVAQSPRYKIIEKRQSVAFWCNPISGHATLYWYQQILGQGPKLLIQFQNNGVVDDSQLPKDRFSAERLKGVDSTLKIQPAKLEDSAVYLCASSSRDGTKNTEAFFGQGTRLTVV.